Listed below are T cell receptor beta chains from one sample, sequenced in a study of T cell repertoires in cytomegalovirus infection. TCRdb called the reads again in MiXCR, with one record for every CDR3 protein. In the table there are roughly 230,000 distinct CDR3 sequences, about 15% of which are singletons. Source material: CD8+ T cells from PBMCs. These receptors were obtained from a human donor in good health (CMV status not recorded). Some clones in this sample may be carry-over from other donors' samples. CDR3s include the opening cysteine and the closing phenylalanine or tryptophan. D genes are given only for firm matches. Only some rows state a clone size, as once, few, many or a class for expanded clones.

>TRBJ1-4|NA|once|TRBV7-9
TGTGCCAGCAGCTTAGCAGGGCAGGGTATCGGCGAAAAACTGTTTTTT
CASSLAGQGIGEKLFF
>TRBJ2-7|NA|NA|TRBV3-1
TGTGCCAGCAGCCAAGGACTCATCTCCTACGAGCAGTACTTC
CASSQGLISYEQYF
>TRBJ2-1|TRBD1|many|TRBV5-6
TGTGCCAGCAGCTTGGGGACAGGGTACAATGAGCAGTTCTTC
CASSLGTGYNEQFF
>TRBJ2-7|NA|few|TRBV7-2
TGTGCCAGCAGCTTAGAAACAGGGCTCGAGCAGTACTTC
CASSLETGLEQYF
>TRBJ2-3|NA|few|TRBV7-4
TGTGCCAGCACCGAAAAAGAACGAGATACGCAGTATTTT
CASTEKERDTQYF
>TRBJ1-2|NA|few|TRBV2
TGTGCCAGCAGTGAAACCTCGATTGGGGATACTAACTATGGCTACACCTTC
CASSETSIGDTNYGYTF
>TRBJ1-2|NA|NA|TRBV4-1
TGTGCCAGCAGCCAAGGGGCGGCAGCTAACTATGGCTACACCTTC
CASSQGAAANYGYTF
>TRBJ2-1|NA|many|TRBV7-8
TGTGCCAGCAGCTTAGCCGCTGGGGGGGGGCACTACTCCTCCTACAATGAGCAGTTCTTC
CASSLAAGGGHYSSYNEQFF
>TRBJ2-3|TRBD2|few|TRBV20-1
TGCAGTGCTAGCCGGGGGGGCCAAACAGATACGCAGTATTTT
CSASRGGQTDTQYF
>TRBJ2-6|NA|NA|TRBV9
TGTGCCAGCAGCGCCGACCCACGCCGGTCTGGGGCCAACGTCCTGACTTTC
CASSADPRRSGANVLTF
>TRBJ2-5|NA|few|TRBV6-5
TGTGCCAGCAGTTACTCGGACGGGGTGGGTGAGACCCAGTACTTC
CASSYSDGVGETQYF
>TRBJ1-1|TRBD1|few|TRBV18
TGTGCCAGCTCGTCTACAGGGGGCGGGGGCCGTGAAGCTTTCTTT
CASSSTGGGGREAFF
>TRBJ1-2|NA|few|TRBV9
TGTGCCAGCAGCACCCGACAAGAATTCTATGGCTACACCTTC
CASSTRQEFYGYTF
>TRBJ2-1|NA|NA|TRBV28
TGTGCCAGCAGTTTAATACGCAATGAGCAGTTCTTC
CASSLIRNEQFF
>TRBJ2-7|NA|NA|TRBV19
TGTGCCAGTAGTATAGGGCCAGACTTCGAGCAGTACTTC
CASSIGPDFEQYF
>TRBJ2-1|NA|NA|TRBV13
TGTGCCAGCAGCTCCCCCGGGGGTAGCTCCTACAATGAGCAGTTCTTC
CASSSPGGSSYNEQFF
>TRBJ1-1|TRBD1|NA|TRBV27
TGTGCCAGCTGTTCAGGGGGGAACACTGAAGCTTTCTTT
CASCSGGNTEAFF
>TRBJ1-5|NA|NA|TRBV12-3/TRBV12-4
TGTGCCAGCAGTGGATCCGCCTGGGGCGGGCAGCCCCAGCATTTT
CASSGSAWGGQPQHF
>TRBJ2-7|TRBD2|many|TRBV7-8
TGTGCCAGCAGCTTAGATCCGACTAGCGGGGGTGCCTACGAGCAGTACTTC
CASSLDPTSGGAYEQYF
>TRBJ2-7|NA|NA|TRBV7-9
TGTGCCAGCAGCCGCGCCGGGGGGCTCCACGAGCAGTACTTC
CASSRAGGLHEQYF
>TRBJ1-1|TRBD1|NA|TRBV20-1
TGCAGTGCTGGGGGGACAGGGGGAGAGAACACTGAAGCTTTCTTT
CSAGGTGGENTEAFF
>TRBJ1-5|NA|NA|TRBV6-5
TGTGCCAGCAGTGCAGGGTGGGGGAATCAGCCCCAGCATTTT
CASSAGWGNQPQHF
>TRBJ1-1|NA|many|TRBV6-1
TGTGCCAGCAGTGAGGGTGGATTTCTGAACACTGAAGCTTTCTTT
CASSEGGFLNTEAFF
>TRBJ2-7|NA|few|TRBV7-9
TGTGCCAGCAGCTTATCGACAGGTCTTACCTACGAGCAGTACTTC
CASSLSTGLTYEQYF
>TRBJ2-2|NA|few|TRBV3-1
TGTGCCAGCAGCCAAGGGGGCGGCCCGAACACCGGGGAGCTGTTTTTT
CASSQGGGPNTGELFF
>TRBJ2-7|TRBD1|many|TRBV7-8
TGTGCCAGCAGCTTGTACGGACAGGGAACCTACGAGCAGTACTTC
CASSLYGQGTYEQYF
>TRBJ1-1|TRBD1|many|TRBV4-2
TGTGCCAGCAGCCGAAGCGTTGGGACAGGGGGTAAATACACTGAAGCTTTCTTT
CASSRSVGTGGKYTEAFF
>TRBJ2-2|NA|many|TRBV7-2
TGTGCCAGCAGCGCCCGTCAAGGTCCTGTCCACGGGGAGCTGTTTTTT
CASSARQGPVHGELFF
>TRBJ2-7|NA|NA|TRBV5-5
TGTGCCAGCATGGGCTCCTACGAGCAGTACTTC
CASMGSYEQYF
>TRBJ1-1|NA|NA|TRBV9
TGTGCCAGCAGCGTAGGAAGGGACGGAGGCGGTTTCACTGAAGCTTTCTTT
CASSVGRDGGGFTEAFF
>TRBJ1-4|NA|many|TRBV4-1
TGCGCCAGCAGCCCCTGGGACGGAACTAATGAAAAACTGTTTTTT
CASSPWDGTNEKLFF
>TRBJ2-7|TRBD1|few|TRBV2
TGTGCCAGCAGAGACGGGACAGCGGACTACGAGCAGTACTTC
CASRDGTADYEQYF
>TRBJ1-5|TRBD1|few|TRBV7-9
TGTGCCAGCAGCTCGCGTCACAGGGGTTCCCCTCAGCCCCAGCATTTT
CASSSRHRGSPQPQHF
>TRBJ1-5|NA|NA|TRBV28
TGTGCCAGCATTTGGGGCGCTGATAGCAATCAGCCCCAGCATTTT
CASIWGADSNQPQHF
>TRBJ2-2|TRBD1|NA|TRBV24-1
TGTGCCACCAGTGATCCCGGGACAGGGACCGGGGAGCTGTTTTTT
CATSDPGTGTGELFF
>TRBJ1-1|NA|few|TRBV19
TGTGCCAGTAGTCGTTTTTCGGAGGTTCGGAACACTGAAGCTTTCTTT
CASSRFSEVRNTEAFF
>TRBJ1-2|NA|few|TRBV6-2/TRBV6-3
TGTGCCAGCAGTTACTCGATTCTCCCAGGGGCCTATGGCTACACCTTC
CASSYSILPGAYGYTF
>TRBJ2-2|TRBD1|NA|TRBV19
TGTGCCAGTAGCGGGGACAGCTACTCCGGGGAGCTGTTTTTT
CASSGDSYSGELFF
>TRBJ2-7|NA|NA|TRBV6-2/TRBV6-3
TGTGCCAGCAGCACCGTCTACACTACGCAAAGAAGGAACGAGCAGTACTTC
CASSTVYTTQRRNEQYF
>TRBJ2-2|TRBD1|NA|TRBV27
TGTGCCAGCAGCCCTACCACGACAGGGCTTTACGGGGAGCTGTTTTTT
CASSPTTTGLYGELFF
>TRBJ2-1|NA|many|TRBV11-3
TGTGCCAGCAGCTTATGGGGCAGCAACAATGAGCAGTTCTTC
CASSLWGSNNEQFF
>TRBJ1-5|NA|NA|TRBV19
TGTGCCAGTAGTATGGTCAGGGATCTAAATCAGCCCCAGCATTTT
CASSMVRDLNQPQHF
>TRBJ2-6|TRBD1|few|TRBV27
TGTGCCAGCAGTCCACAGGGGGCAGGGGCCAACGTCCTGACTTTC
CASSPQGAGANVLTF
>TRBJ2-1|TRBD2|few|TRBV19
TGTGCCAGTAGTATATCGGGGGGGAGCTCCTACAATGAGCAGTTCTTC
CASSISGGSSYNEQFF
>TRBJ2-7|NA|NA|TRBV7-6
TGTGCCAGCAGCTTACCCCCCCCCTCCTTCGAGCAGTACTTC
CASSLPPPSFEQYF
>TRBJ2-6|NA|few|TRBV29-1
TGCAGCGTTACGGGGGTCGTGGCCAACGTCCTGACTTTC
CSVTGVVANVLTF
>TRBJ2-5|NA|NA|TRBV3-1
TGTGCCAGCAGCCAAAGTCAGGGCCAAGAGACCCAGTACTTC
CASSQSQGQETQYF
>TRBJ2-2|TRBD1|many|TRBV7-2
TGTGCCAGCAGCTTAAACCACCACAGGGGAAACACCGGGGAGCTGTTTTTT
CASSLNHHRGNTGELFF
>TRBJ2-7|NA|many|TRBV7-8
TGTGCCAGCAGCTTAGCGGCGGGTCTGCAGTACTTC
CASSLAAGLQYF
>TRBJ2-5|NA|many|TRBV7-6
TGTGCCAGCAGCTCCGATCAAGAGACCCAGTACTTC
CASSSDQETQYF
>TRBJ1-1|NA|many|TRBV10-3
TGTGCCATCAGGGACAGCTTTAACACTGAAGCTTTCTTT
CAIRDSFNTEAFF
>TRBJ1-1|NA|many|TRBV7-2
TGTGCCAGCAGCTTAGCCAGGGAGAACACTGAAGCTTTCTTT
CASSLARENTEAFF
>TRBJ2-7|TRBD1|few|TRBV6-6
TGTGCCAGCAGCCAGAAGGGACAGGGGGCGAGGGAGCAGTACTTC
CASSQKGQGAREQYF
>TRBJ2-2|NA|many|TRBV7-3
TGTGCCAGCAGCCCAGTGGGGACCGGGGAGCTGTTTTTT
CASSPVGTGELFF
>TRBJ2-2|NA|few|TRBV7-9
TGTGCCAGCAGCTTCCTGTTAGGGAGCACCGGGGAGCTGTTTTTT
CASSFLLGSTGELFF
>TRBJ2-7|NA|few|TRBV12-3/TRBV12-4
TGTGCCAGCAGTATATCCCGTCTCGCAACCGAGCAGTACTTC
CASSISRLATEQYF
>TRBJ2-5|TRBD2|many|TRBV11-1
TGTGCCAGCAGCGTAGACCTCGGGGGGGGAAGAGAGACCCAGTACTTC
CASSVDLGGGRETQYF
>TRBJ2-3|NA|NA|TRBV6-6
TGTGCCAGCAGTCCAGAGCGGTTGGGGGCAGATACGCAGTATTTT
CASSPERLGADTQYF
>TRBJ2-2|NA|NA|TRBV7-6
TGTGCCAGCAGCTCATCCATCGTTAGGACCGGACCGAACACCGGGGAGCTGTTTTTT
CASSSSIVRTGPNTGELFF
>TRBJ2-3|NA|few|TRBV2
TGTGCCAGCGCCCTAGCTGAAGATACGCAGTATTTT
CASALAEDTQYF